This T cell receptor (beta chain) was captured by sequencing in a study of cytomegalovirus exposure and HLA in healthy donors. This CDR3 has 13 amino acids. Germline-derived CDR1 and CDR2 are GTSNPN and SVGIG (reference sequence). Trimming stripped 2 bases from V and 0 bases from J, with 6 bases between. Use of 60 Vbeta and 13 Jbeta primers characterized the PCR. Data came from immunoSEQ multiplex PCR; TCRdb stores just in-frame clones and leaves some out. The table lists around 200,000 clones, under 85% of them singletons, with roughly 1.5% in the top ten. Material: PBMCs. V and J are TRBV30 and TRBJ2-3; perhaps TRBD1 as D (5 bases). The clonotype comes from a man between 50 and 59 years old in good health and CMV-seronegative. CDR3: CAWSRGSTDTQYF. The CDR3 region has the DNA TGTGCCTGGAGTAGGGGAAGCACAGATACGCAGTATTTT.